A single sample is the source of the 20 T cell receptor beta chains below, sequenced in a study of T cell repertoires in cytomegalovirus infection. MiXCR, run by TCRdb on the reads, gives a single entry per CDR3 protein. This table has approximately 71,000 distinct CDR3 sequences, approximately 22% appearing once. The antigens for these receptors are not known. Specimen: CD8+ T cells from cultured PBMCs, collected from culture after CMV antigen stimulation. These receptors all stem from a human donor in good health (CMV status not recorded). Some clones in this sample may be carry-over from other donors' samples.

This clonotype rates as large. The rearrangement uses TRBV7-6 and TRBJ2-1; D possibly uses TRBD1 or TRBD2 (6 bases each). The V end was cut by 1 base, the J end by 3 bases, with 10 bases between. This CDR3 has 15 residues. Germline V gene sequence: CDR1 SGHVS, CDR2 FNYEAQ. The DNA for the CDR3 is TGTGCCAGCAGCTTAGAGGGGGGCCTCTACAATGAGCAGTTCTTC. The encoded protein is CASSLEGGLYNEQFF. The full variable domain, its missing parts supplied by reference TRBV7-6 and TRBJ2-1, is GAGVSQSPRYKVTKRGQDVALRCDPISGHVSLYWYRQALGQGPEFLTYFNYEAQQDKSGLPNDRFSAERPEGSISTLTIQRTEQRDSAMYRCASSLEGGLYNEQFFGPGTRLTVL.

Here the CDR3 reads CSATVTGGEYGYTF. DNA for the CDR3: TGCAGTGCTACAGTTACAGGGGGAGAGTATGGCTACACCTTC. The J gene is TRBJ1-2, the V gene TRBV20-1; 8 positions match TRBD1. V was pared by 4 bases and J by 5 bases, with 9 bases of the junction left unmatched. This CDR3 comprises 14 residues. CDR1 and CDR2 from the germline V gene are DFQATT and SNEGSKA (reference sequence).

This clonotype has a count of ten or more. This chain connects TRBV7-8 to TRBJ1-1; D not certain. CDR1 is SGHVS and CDR2 is FQNEAQ in the germline V gene. The CDR3 has 15 amino acids. The V end lost 8 bases, the J end lost 4 bases, and 20 bases lay between the germline ends. The CDR3 loop is CASDFLASSGTEAFF. The CDR3 coding sequence is TGTGCCAGCGATTTTCTCGCTTCCTCGGGCACTGAAGCTTTCTTT.

The chain carries TRBV7-6 and TRBJ2-2; 7 bases line up with TRBD1. The CDR3 consists of 14 residues. Looked up from germline, CDR1 is SGHVS and CDR2 is FNYEAQ. The ends lost 1 base at V and 7 bases at J; junction bases unmatched: 3. The CDR3 sequence is CASSLGQGSGELFF. Here the CDR3 DNA reads TGTGCCAGCAGCTTAGGACAGGGCAGCGGGGAGCTGTTTTTT.

This clonotype was seen repeatedly, ten times or more. The CDR3 bases are TGTGCCAGCAGCTTTCAAACGGGCGAGCAGTACTTC. Amino acid sequence: CASSFQTGEQYF. The rearrangement links TRBV7-2 to TRBJ2-7; D gene unclear. V was pared by 3 bases and J by 6 bases, with 9 bases between. CDR3 size: 12 residues. CDR1 is SGHTA, CDR2 FQGNSA, per germline.

This sequence joins TRBV12-3 or TRBV12-4 and TRBJ1-1, with 7 bases aligning to TRBD1. This CDR3 comprises 14 residues. Germline trimming cut 5 bases from V and 0 bases from J; bases unmatched to any gene: 3. The CDR3 DNA sequence: TGTGCCAGCAGTGGACAGGAGATGAACACTGAAGCTTTCTTT. Translating gives CASSGQEMNTEAFF.

This clonotype was detected a few times. The chain is built from TRBV7-2 and TRBJ1-1, with 7 bases aligning to TRBD1. The CDR3 runs 14 residues. The germline gives CDR1 SGHTA, CDR2 FQGNSA. The J segment lost 6 bases and the V segment lost 5 bases, leaving 9 bases of the junction unmatched. CDR3 sequence: CASSLPRGSAEAFF. The CDR3 DNA reads TGTGCCAGCAGCCTGCCCAGGGGGAGTGCTGAAGCTTTCTTT.

The chain employs TRBV6-2 or TRBV6-3 and TRBJ1-2; D remains unclear. The CDR3 has 15 residues. V lost 0 bases to trimming and J lost 4 bases, with 12 bases between them. Germline-derived CDR1 and CDR2 are MNHEY and SVGEGT. The CDR3 protein is CASSYSNAEPYGYTF. The CDR3 DNA reads TGTGCCAGCAGTTACTCGAATGCGGAGCCCTATGGCTACACCTTC.

Only a few counts were recorded for this clonotype. The chain links TRBV11-1 to TRBJ1-1, with D perhaps matching TRBD1 (6 bases). The CDR3 sequence is 14 residues long. Trimming removed 5 bases from V and 4 bases from J, with 14 bases in between. Germline V gene data show CDR1 as SGHAT and CDR2 as FQDESV (reference sequence). The DNA of the CDR3 is TGTGCCAGCAGCGTGCCCAGGGGAGGCACTGAAGCTTTCTTT. It encodes CASSVPRGGTEAFF.

This chain uses TRBV10-3 with TRBJ1-5; D possibly corresponds to TRBD1 (6 bases). The CDR3 is 14 amino acids. The ends were cut back, 6 bases at V and 1 base at J, with 10 bases in the middle. CDR1 is ENHRY and CDR2 is SYGVKD in the germline V gene. The CDR3 DNA sequence: TGTGCCATCAGGGGGGCGGAAAGCAATCAGCCCCAGCATTTT. Translation gives CAIRGAESNQPQHF.

This clonotype was counted a few times. This chain uses TRBV7-9 with TRBJ2-6; 7 bases are a match to TRBD1. CDR1 is SEHNR, CDR2 FQNEAQ, per germline (reference sequence). The J segment lost 0 bases and the V segment lost 4 bases, leaving 15 bases of the junction unmatched. The CDR3 is 20 amino acids. CDR3 in amino acids: CASSSPGRQGGSSGANVLTF. CDR3 coding DNA: TGTGCCAGCAGCTCCCCTGGCCGACAGGGCGGTAGCTCTGGGGCCAACGTCCTGACTTTC.

Regarding this clonotype: At one end the junction does not follow the germline gene, possibly because of a read error. In DNA, the CDR3 is TGTGACAGCAGTCCCAGGGGAGTTCAGCCCCAGCATTTT. Translated, it gives CDSSPRGVQPQHF. The genes are TRBV27 and TRBJ1-5; possible D gene TRBD1, 6 bases. CDR3 length: 13 residues. Germline CDR1 reads MNHEY; CDR2 reads SMNVEV (reference sequence).

The chain combines TRBV12-3 or TRBV12-4 with TRBJ1-1; D remains unclear. The CDR3 spans 11 residues. V lost 6 bases and J lost 5, with 7 bases in between. The CDR3 region is CASSRVTEAFF. The CDR3 DNA follows: TGTGCCAGCAGCCGGGTGACTGAAGCTTTCTTT.

This clonotype turned up a few times. This chain uses TRBV28 with TRBJ1-1; unclear D gene. V lost 3 bases and J 1 base, leaving 6 bases between the germline ends. The CDR3 spans 13 residues. The germline CDR1 and CDR2 sequences are MDHEN and SYDVKM. The CDR3 here is CASSLEENTEAFF. Here the CDR3 DNA reads TGTGCCAGCAGTTTGGAAGAGAACACTGAAGCTTTCTTT. Full variable domain (missing parts from reference TRBV28 and TRBJ1-1): DVKVTQSSRYLVKRTGEKVFLECVQDMDHENMFWYRQDPGLGLRLIYFSYDVKMKEKGDIPEGYSVSREKKERFSLILESASTNQTSMYLCASSLEENTEAFFGQGTRLTVV.

The table lists this clonotype with a few counts. V usage is TRBV27 and J usage is TRBJ1-5; D gene uncertain. Germline V gives CDR1 MNHEY, CDR2 SMNVEV (reference sequence). This CDR3 spans 15 amino acids. The V end was cut by 6 bases, the J end by 3 bases, with 15 bases between. DNA for the CDR3: TGTGCCAGCAGCCCCTCCCGACCCTTCAATCAGCCCCAGCATTTT. Amino acid sequence: CASSPSRPFNQPQHF.

This rearrangement joins TRBV7-6 to TRBJ2-3, with a possible D match to TRBD1 (6 bases). The CDR3 runs 14 residues. Germline lookup yields CDR1 SGHVS and CDR2 FNYEAQ. V lost 3 bases and J 4 bases, leaving 11 bases between the germline ends. The CDR3 region is CASSLQGIADTQYF. As DNA, the CDR3 is TGTGCCAGCAGCTTGCAGGGGATTGCAGATACGCAGTATTTT. The full variable domain, its missing parts supplied by reference TRBV7-6 and TRBJ2-3, is GAGVSQSPRYKVTKRGQDVALRCDPISGHVSLYWYRQALGQGPEFLTYFNYEAQQDKSGLPNDRFSAERPEGSISTLTIQRTEQRDSAMYRCASSLQGIADTQYFGPGTRLTVL.

This clonotype has a handful of counts. V usage is TRBV5-6 and J usage is TRBJ1-1, with 7 positions matching TRBD1. This CDR3 region has 15 residues. V gave up 0 bases and J gave up 4 bases; unmatched junction bases: 6. Germline V gene data show CDR1 as SGHDT and CDR2 as YYEEEE. CDR3: CASSLGGQGGTEAFF. For the CDR3, the DNA is TGTGCCAGCAGCTTGGGAGGGCAGGGGGGCACTGAAGCTTTCTTT.

This clonotype has only a few counts. This chain connects TRBV12-3 or TRBV12-4 to TRBJ2-1; perhaps D is TRBD1 or TRBD2 (7 bases each). V shed 8 bases and J shed 10 bases, with 15 bases lying between them. This CDR3 contains 12 residues. CDR3 DNA: TGTGCCAGCTCAGGGGGGGGACAGGAGCAGTTCTTC. This codes for CASSGGGQEQFF.

V and J are TRBV6-5 and TRBJ1-2, with D uncertain. V gave up 7 bases and J gave up 5 bases, with 14 bases separating them. This CDR3 spans 13 amino acids. The V gene's germline CDR1 is MNHEY and CDR2 SVGAGI. The CDR3 DNA reads TGTGCCAGCAAGGCAGTATCGGCGTATGGCTACACCTTC. Amino acid sequence: CASKAVSAYGYTF.

This clonotype was observed a few times. As DNA, the CDR3 is TGTGCCAGCACCGGAGCGGGGGCCTCAAACACCGGGGAGCTGTTTTTT. Translated: CASTGAGASNTGELFF. The rearrangement links TRBV2 to TRBJ2-2; 8 nucleotides align to TRBD2. The V and J ends lost 7 bases and 2 bases, in that order; junction bases with no gene match: 9. From germline, CDR1 is SNHLY and CDR2 FYNNEI. CDR3 length: 16 amino acids.